The next 26 T cell receptor beta chains were all read from a single sample in a study of monozygotic twins with cystic fibrosis. Sequencing used immunoSEQ multiplex PCR; TCRdb keeps in-frame clones, though not all of them. The sample has about 36,000 clones; roughly 84% are singletons. Sequences were obtained from blood. The receptor set was obtained from a girl aged 2-15 years with cystic fibrosis.

The gene calls are TRBV7-4 and TRBJ1-5; 9 bases are shared with TRBD1. Germline-derived CDR1 and CDR2 are SGHVT and SQSDAQ. This CDR3 is 17 amino acids long. The junction had 8 bases not matched to a gene; V was cut back by 1 base and J by 4 bases. DNA of the CDR3: TGTGCCAGCAGCTTAGGATACAGGGGGCGTTTAAATCAGCCCCAGCATTTT. Translating it yields CASSLGYRGRLNQPQHF.

The J gene is TRBJ1-2, the V gene TRBV7-9, with unresolved D. Germline V lookup: CDR1 SEHNR, CDR2 FQNEAQ (reference sequence). CDR3 length: 12 amino acids. Trimming stripped 0 bases from V and 1 base from J, with 0 bases between. CDR3 amino acids: CASSLANYGYTF. The DNA for the CDR3 is TGTGCCAGCAGCTTAGCTAACTATGGCTACACCTTC.

A few counts support this clone. This rearrangement joins TRBV9 to TRBJ2-7; 9 bases map to TRBD2. V was clipped by 2 bases and J by 2 bases; unmatched bases: 2. The CDR3 covers 14 residues. Germline CDR1 SGDLS, CDR2 YYNGEE. The CDR3 DNA reads TGTGCCAGCAGCGTGGGCGGGGGGGCCTACGAGCAGTACTTC. As protein: CASSVGGGAYEQYF.

The chain is built from TRBV27 and TRBJ2-1; no definite D call. Looked up from germline, CDR1 is MNHEY and CDR2 is SMNVEV (reference sequence). The CDR3 is made up of 16 amino acids. Trimming cost V 5 bases and J 3 bases, with 17 bases left between them. Here the CDR3 DNA reads TGTGCCAGCAGTCTCCCGCCCGTGGGTAGCTACAATGAGCAGTTCTTC. Amino acid sequence: CASSLPPVGSYNEQFF.

The J gene is TRBJ1-1, the V gene TRBV19; D is possibly TRBD1 (6 bases). The V and J ends lost 3 bases and 5 bases respectively, with 10 bases between them. The CDR3 extends over 13 amino acids. Germline CDR1 and CDR2: LNHDA and SQIVND (reference sequence). CDR3 coding DNA: TGTGCCAGTAGTATCGGACAGAGGACTGAAGCTTTCTTT. Its protein product is CASSIGQRTEAFF. The whole variable domain, filled in from reference TRBV19 and TRBJ1-1, reads DGGITQSPKYLFRKEGQNVTLSCEQNLNHDAMYWYRQDPGQGLRLIYYSQIVNDFQKGDIAEGYSVSREKKESFPLTVTSAQKNPTAFYLCASSIGQRTEAFFGQGTRLTVV.

The chain combines TRBV6-5 with TRBJ2-7; D is ambiguous. The CDR3 runs 14 residues. V shed 2 bases and J shed 0 bases, with 8 bases lying between them. Germline V gene lookup returns CDR1 MNHEY and CDR2 SVGAGI. The CDR3 loop is CASSYAAISYEQYF. DNA of the CDR3: TGTGCCAGCAGTTACGCCGCGATCTCCTACGAGCAGTACTTC.

The rearrangement links TRBV4-3 to TRBJ2-6; 8 bases line up with TRBD2. The CDR3 is 19 amino acids. Trimming took 5 bases from V and 0 from J; bases not matched to a gene: 12. From germline, CDR1 is LGHNA and CDR2 YSLEER. CDR3 protein: CASSSHGLRGDSGANVLTF. CDR3 bases: TGCGCCAGCAGCTCCCATGGCCTGCGGGGGGACTCTGGGGCCAACGTCCTGACTTTC.

The rearrangement joins TRBV9 to TRBJ2-1, with 7 bases aligning to TRBD2. There are 14 residues in the CDR3. In germline, CDR1 is SGDLS, CDR2 YYNGEE. The trim removed 1 base at V and 6 bases at J, leaving 4 bases unmatched. The CDR3 is CASSVSGNPNEQFF. CDR3 nucleotide sequence: TGTGCCAGCAGCGTAAGCGGGAACCCCAATGAGCAGTTCTTC.

The chain uses TRBV2 and TRBJ1-2; D uncertain. The CDR3 contains 16 residues. Germline V lookup: CDR1 SNHLY, CDR2 FYNNEI. Trimming took 3 bases from V and 5 from J, leaving 19 bases between them. The CDR3 reads CASSDVRMHTVYGYTF. The DNA of the CDR3 is TGTGCCAGCAGTGATGTCAGGATGCATACGGTGTATGGCTACACCTTC.

As DNA, the CDR3 is TGTGCCAGCAGTTACGGACTAGCGGGGGGGCAAGATACGCAGTATTTT. Amino acids: CASSYGLAGGQDTQYF. The genes are TRBV6-5 and TRBJ2-3; 15 nucleotides agree with TRBD2. The CDR3 covers 16 residues. Germline assignment: CDR1 MNHEY and CDR2 SVGAGI. The junction had 2 bases not matched to a gene; V was cut back by 2 bases and J by 5 bases.

The chain joins TRBV5-4 to TRBJ2-7; TRBD2 is a possible D gene (6 bases). V gave up 0 bases and J gave up 6 bases, with 13 bases separating them. This CDR3 spans 14 amino acids. Per germline, CDR1 SGHNT and CDR2 YYREEE (reference sequence). CDR3 in DNA: TGTGCCAGCAGCTTGGCAACTAGCCCCGCCGAGCAGTACTTC. Translating gives CASSLATSPAEQYF.

This clone was seen just once. The V and J genes are TRBV18 and TRBJ1-1; maybe TRBD1 (6 bases). This CDR3 is built from 13 residues. Deletions cut 6 bases from V and 6 bases from J, with 14 bases between. Germline lookup yields CDR1 KGHSH and CDR2 LQKENI. The CDR3 loop reads CASSSPGDPEAFF. In DNA form, the CDR3 reads TGTGCCAGCTCCTCGCCAGGGGACCCTGAAGCTTTCTTT.

The rearrangement uses TRBV18 and TRBJ2-7; tentatively, D is TRBD1 (5 bases). The CDR3 is 12 amino acids. V dropped 4 bases and J dropped 5 bases, with 9 bases sitting between them. Per germline, CDR1 KGHSH and CDR2 LQKENI. CDR3: CASSQGAHEQYF. In DNA form, the CDR3 reads TGTGCCAGCTCACAAGGGGCCCACGAGCAGTACTTC.

This sequence joins TRBV7-9 and TRBJ1-6, with D perhaps TRBD1 (5 bases). The CDR3 extends over 15 amino acids. V was trimmed by 2 bases and J by 7 bases, leaving 12 bases between them. Germline-derived CDR1 and CDR2 are SEHNR and FQNEAQ (reference sequence). In nucleotides, the CDR3 is TGTGCCAGCAGCTTAACTTCGGGACGGAATTCACCCCTCCACTTT. Translation: CASSLTSGRNSPLHF.

V usage is TRBV6-1 and J usage is TRBJ2-1; D unclear. The CDR3 is 14 residues long. Trimming left V 4 bases short and J 8 bases short, with 15 bases between. Per the germline V gene, CDR1 is MNHNS and CDR2 is SASEGT. CDR3 DNA: TGTGCCAGCAGTGCGAGGCCTACCGTAGATGAGCAGTTCTTC. Translated, it gives CASSARPTVDEQFF.

This chain connects TRBV13 to TRBJ2-1; 8 bases are a match to TRBD2. J gave up 4 bases and V 5 bases, and 7 bases lay outside the gene matches. This CDR3 comprises 15 residues. From germline, CDR1 is PRHDT and CDR2 FYEKMQ (reference sequence). The CDR3 is CASSRVAGRYNEQFF. The CDR3 coding sequence is TGTGCCAGCAGCCGCGTAGCGGGGAGATACAATGAGCAGTTCTTC.

This chain joins TRBV5-4 and TRBJ2-3; maybe TRBD1 (5 bases). With 2 bases removed from V and 2 bases from J, the gap between germline ends came to 9 bases. Germline CDR1 reads SGHNT; CDR2 reads YYREEE (reference sequence). The CDR3 covers 14 residues. The CDR3 loop is CASSLRGFTDTQYF. CDR3 nucleotides: TGTGCCAGCAGCTTAAGGGGATTCACAGATACGCAGTATTTT.

The chain employs TRBV30 and TRBJ1-2; no firm D call. Germline V gives CDR1 GTSNPN, CDR2 SVGIG (reference sequence). This CDR3 has 12 residues. V was pared by 5 bases and J by 4 bases, with 11 bases between. CDR3 in amino acids: CAWQKGSYGYTF. The CDR3 DNA reads TGTGCCTGGCAAAAGGGTAGCTATGGCTACACCTTC.

This chain links TRBV5-5 with TRBJ2-7; 12 bases map to TRBD2. V was clipped by 4 bases and J by 10 bases; unmatched bases: 12. The V gene's germline CDR1 is SGHKS and CDR2 YYEKEE (reference sequence). This CDR3 is 15 amino acids long. CDR3 in amino acids: CASSRLAGGPRLQYF. The CDR3 nucleotides are TGTGCCAGCAGCCGCCTAGCGGGGGGGCCGAGGTTACAGTACTTC.

Only a few counts were recorded for this clone. This chain's CDR3 is CASSVRGILPTDTQYF. In DNA form, the CDR3 reads TGCGCCAGCAGTGTAAGAGGTATACTTCCCACAGATACGCAGTATTTT. The chain uses TRBV10-1 and TRBJ2-3; D unresolved. The germline gives CDR1 WNHNN, CDR2 SYGVQD (reference sequence). CDR3 length: 16 amino acids. V was clipped by 4 bases and J by 2 bases, with 16 bases between them.

V and J are TRBV2 and TRBJ1-1; D perhaps matches TRBD1 (6 bases). This CDR3 contains 11 residues. Trimming stripped 5 bases from V and 11 bases from J, with 12 bases between. Germline V lookup: CDR1 SNHLY, CDR2 FYNNEI. The CDR3 DNA is TGTGCCAGCAGTCAAGGGGGTTTGGCTTTCTTT. Translated: CASSQGGLAFF.

The chain recombines TRBV9 with TRBJ1-2, with TRBD1 identical over 7 bases. The CDR3 totals 16 residues. Germline V gene lookup returns CDR1 SGDLS and CDR2 YYNGEE. The V and J ends lost 7 bases and 4 bases, in that order; junction bases with no gene match: 16. In nucleotides, the CDR3 is TGTGCCAGCGGATCCTCAGCGGGGGGACAGCTCTATGGCTACACCTTC. The encoded protein is CASGSSAGGQLYGYTF. The complete variable domain, with remaining parts taken from reference TRBV9 and TRBJ1-2, reads DSGVTQTPKHLITATGQRVTLRCSPRSGDLSVYWYQQSLDQGLQFLIQYYNGEERAKGNILERFSAQQFPDLHSELNLSSLELGDSALYFCASGSSAGGQLYGYTFGSGTRLTVV.

This clone was detected only once. The V gene is TRBV2, the J gene TRBJ1-5, with no clear D. CDR3 length equals 14 residues. Germline V gene sequence: CDR1 SNHLY, CDR2 FYNNEI. Trimming cost V 3 bases and J 7 bases, with 13 bases left between them. In nucleotides, the CDR3 is TGTGCCAGCAGTGATATTCATTCCGCCCAGCCCCAGCATTTT. Residues: CASSDIHSAQPQHF.

The gene calls are TRBV29-1 and TRBJ2-3; the match to TRBD2 covers 8 bases. This CDR3 is built from 16 residues. With 3 bases clipped from V and 2 bases from J, the junction kept 10 bases outside the gene matches. Looked up from germline, CDR1 is SQVTM and CDR2 is ANQGSEA. CDR3 DNA: TGCAGCGTTGAGAATTTCGCGGGGGGTCTCACAGATACGCAGTATTTT. As protein: CSVENFAGGLTDTQYF.

This CDR3 reads CASSPPEGTDTQYF. The CDR3 DNA follows: TGTGCCAGCAGCCCACCCGAGGGGACAGATACGCAGTATTTT. The chain recombines TRBV9 with TRBJ2-3, with D possibly being TRBD1 or TRBD2 (5 bases each). The V gene lost 4 bases and the J gene lost 3 bases, with 12 bases spanning the gap. Looked up from germline, CDR1 is SGDLS and CDR2 is YYNGEE. CDR3 length: 14 amino acids.

This rearrangement joins TRBV2 to TRBJ2-2, with 8 bases fitting TRBD1. The CDR3 spans 15 residues. The germline CDR1 and CDR2 sequences are SNHLY and FYNNEI. Trimming took 6 bases from V and 2 from J; bases not matched to a gene: 5. The CDR3 DNA follows: TGTGCCAGCAGCGTTGACAGGGGCAACACCGGGGAGCTGTTTTTT. As protein: CASSVDRGNTGELFF.